The T cell receptor beta chain described here comes from a study of T cells expressing NK-cell markers. With the 5' RACE reads reprocessed, TCRdb shows one record per CDR3 protein and no DNA. The table gives more than 120,000 distinct CDR3 sequences; the top ten clones make up 9.5% to 15% of it. Germline CDR1 is LGHDT and CDR2 is YNNKEL (reference sequence). The CDR3 consists of 20 residues. About this clonotype itself: Antigen unknown.

Study-wide results and caveats: The study found dominant NKG2C+ clonotypes at roughly 1.0-7.5% of CD8+ T cells in about six donors.

The rearrangement uses TRBV3-1 and TRBJ2-5; TCRdb designates TRBD1, a call that cannot be tested without DNA. Sequencing used blood T cells: a sorted CD56 or NKG2C T cell subset, CD4+ or CD8+ T cells, or bulk PBMC T cells (not recorded which). This sequence was found in a man younger than 30 in good health. CDR3: CASSQEIPADRNYAPETQYF.